A single T cell receptor beta chain is shown here with its context. The data stem from a study of shared clonotypes between healthy human individuals. CD45RO-negative, CCR7-selected cells formed the naive CD8 fraction, which excluded terminally differentiated effector memory CD45RA+ cells. Under the authors' procedure: As immunoSEQ supplied junction-only sequences (without quality scores), filtering differed. TCRdb's table, derived via immunoSEQ multiplex PCR, lists solely in-frame clones and lacks some. D and trimming were read from the DNA, whereas the V and J calls and clone size are those reported in that table. The table includes 2 million or so clones, about 94% detected once. The CDR3 contains 17 residues. Trimming stripped 0 bases from V and 0 bases from J, with 16 bases between. CDR1 and CDR2 (germline): SGDLS, YYNGEE.

The sample consisted of naive CD8+ T cells sorted from blood. V is TRBV9 and J is TRBJ2-7; D is uncertain. The source of this sequence is a man between 18 and 29 years old in good health. As DNA, the CDR3 is TGTGCCAGCAGCGTAGCCGATTGGACCGAGAGCTCCTACGAGCAGTACTTC. Translating gives CASSVADWTESSYEQYF. Full variable domain (missing parts from reference TRBV9 and TRBJ2-7): DSGVTQTPKHLITATGQRVTLRCSPRSGDLSVYWYQQSLDQGLQFLIQYYNGEERAKGNILERFSAQQFPDLHSELNLSSLELGDSALYFCASSVADWTESSYEQYFGPGTRLTVT.